The 10 T cell receptor beta chains given below trace back to one sample, sequenced in a study of blood T cell repertoires in COVID-19. TCRdb's copy holds only in-frame clones and misses some; the assay was immunoSEQ multiplex PCR. This sample has about 220,000 clones, with roughly four fifths found just once. The sequenced sample was PBMCs or T cells enriched from blood (not recorded which). The receptor set was obtained from a man aged 35-49 years who had recovered from COVID-19.

This chain links TRBV27 with TRBJ2-7; tentative D call: TRBD2 (6 bases). This CDR3 has 15 residues. The germline CDR1 and CDR2 sequences are MNHEY and SMNVEV (reference sequence). The V gene lost 1 base and the J gene lost 6 bases, with 16 bases spanning the gap. CDR3 amino acids: CASSLLEGRSREQYF. In nucleotides, the CDR3 is TGTGCCAGCAGTTTATTGGAGGGTAGAAGTCGCGAGCAGTACTTC.

This clone was detected ten times or more. The chain recombines TRBV28 with TRBJ2-7; 8 bases match TRBD1. The V segment lost 7 bases and the J segment 3 bases; nucleotides outside the gene matches: 11. Germline lookup yields CDR1 MDHEN and CDR2 SYDVKM. The CDR3 runs to 15 residues. The CDR3 reads CASTSGGQALYEQYF. CDR3 sequence (DNA): TGTGCCAGCACCTCTGGGGGACAGGCCCTCTACGAGCAGTACTTC.

This clone came up once. The genes are TRBV7-3 and TRBJ2-1; 15 bases are a match to TRBD2. The germline CDR1 and CDR2 sequences are SGHTA and FQGTGA. This CDR3 is 17 amino acids long. Trimming removed 4 bases from V and 6 bases from J; junction bases left unmatched: 7. Here the CDR3 reads CASSSGLAGGLVNEQFF. CDR3 bases: TGTGCCAGCAGCTCCGGACTAGCGGGGGGGCTTGTCAATGAGCAGTTCTTC.

CDR3 bases: TGTGCCAGCAGCACGAGGACAGGGGGCGGTCGGTCTGGCTACACCTTC. Translation gives CASSTRTGGGRSGYTF. This chain links TRBV9 with TRBJ1-2; 11 positions match TRBD1. Trimming took 4 bases from V and 7 from J; bases not matched to a gene: 12. This CDR3 spans 16 amino acids. CDR1 and CDR2 from the germline V gene are SGDLS and YYNGEE.

This clone occurred a few times. V is TRBV12-3 or TRBV12-4 and J is TRBJ1-1, with D unclear. With 3 bases removed from V and 11 bases from J, the gap between germline ends came to 10 bases. This CDR3 comprises 11 residues. CDR3 residues: CASSFSGCAFF. As DNA, the CDR3 is TGTGCCAGCAGTTTCTCGGGGTGTGCTTTCTTT.

The V gene is TRBV27, the J gene TRBJ2-1; D gene uncertain. Germline CDR1 reads MNHEY; CDR2 reads SMNVEV (reference sequence). The CDR3 runs to 16 residues. Trimming stripped 6 bases from V and 1 base from J, with 16 bases between. CDR3 in amino acids: CASSLRLTLSYNEQFF. In DNA form, the CDR3 reads TGTGCCAGCAGCCTTCGACTCACCCTATCCTACAATGAGCAGTTCTTC.

The chain joins TRBV6-5 to TRBJ1-5, with D perhaps matching TRBD1 (5 bases). The CDR3 has 13 residues. CDR1 MNHEY and CDR2 SVGAGI come from the germline V gene. The V and J ends lost 5 bases and 7 bases respectively, with 12 bases between them. CDR3 amino acids: CASSPRVDQPQHF. The CDR3 nucleotides read TGTGCCAGCAGTCCCAGGGTAGACCAGCCCCAGCATTTT.

The chain combines TRBV7-7 with TRBJ2-2; the match to TRBD1 covers 8 bases. V lost 5 bases to trimming and J lost 4 bases; unmatched junction nucleotides: 9. CDR1 is SSHAT, CDR2 FNYEAQ, per germline (reference sequence). The CDR3 sequence is 16 residues long. The CDR3 here is CASSPMTGAPTGELFF. In DNA form, the CDR3 reads TGTGCCAGCAGCCCTATGACAGGGGCGCCCACCGGGGAGCTGTTTTTT.

This clone turned up a few times. This chain joins TRBV27 and TRBJ1-1, with a weak D call TRBD1 (5 bases). This CDR3 is built from 14 residues. Germline V gene data show CDR1 as MNHEY and CDR2 as SMNVEV (reference sequence). The ends were cut back, 0 bases at V and 1 base at J, with 6 bases in the middle. CDR3 DNA sequence: TGTGCCAGCAGTTTATCTGGGGCGAACACTGAAGCTTTCTTT. Translated: CASSLSGANTEAFF.

The chain is built from TRBV5-1 and TRBJ1-6, with 7 bases aligning to TRBD1. V lost 0 bases to trimming and J lost 7 bases; unmatched junction nucleotides: 1. Germline assignment: CDR1 SGHRS and CDR2 YFSETQ. This CDR3 is built from 14 residues. CDR3 in amino acids: CASSLEGQNSPLHF. The CDR3 DNA reads as TGCGCCAGCAGCTTGGAGGGACAGAATTCACCCCTCCACTTT.